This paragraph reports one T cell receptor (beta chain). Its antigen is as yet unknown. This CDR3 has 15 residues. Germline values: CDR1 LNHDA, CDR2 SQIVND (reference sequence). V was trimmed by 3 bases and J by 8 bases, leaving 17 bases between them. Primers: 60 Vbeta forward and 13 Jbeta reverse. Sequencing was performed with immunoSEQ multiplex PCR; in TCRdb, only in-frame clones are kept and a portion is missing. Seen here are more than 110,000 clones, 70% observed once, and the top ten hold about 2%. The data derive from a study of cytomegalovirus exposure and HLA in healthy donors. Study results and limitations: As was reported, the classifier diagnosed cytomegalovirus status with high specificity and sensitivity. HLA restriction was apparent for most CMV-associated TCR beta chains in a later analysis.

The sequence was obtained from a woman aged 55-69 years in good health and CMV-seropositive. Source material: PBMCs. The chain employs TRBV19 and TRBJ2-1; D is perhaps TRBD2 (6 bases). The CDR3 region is CASSMGEAGLDEQFF. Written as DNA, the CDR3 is TGTGCCAGTAGTATGGGGGAGGCTGGTTTGGATGAGCAGTTCTTC.